This T cell receptor beta chain comes out of a study of blood T cell repertoires in COVID-19. This CDR3 is 18 amino acids long. CDR1 and CDR2 (germline): SGHTA, FQGNSA. The J segment lost 1 base and the V segment lost 5 bases, leaving 13 bases of the junction unmatched. Those enrolled, adults aged 18 to 89 years, came from around 25 US areas. Assay used: immunoSEQ multiplex PCR; TCRdb lists only in-frame clones, some missing. Of around 400,000 clones listed, around nine tenths are singletons. Specimen: PBMCs or T cells enriched from blood (not recorded which). The rearrangement links TRBV7-2 to TRBJ2-7; 11 nucleotides agree with TRBD2. The receptor comes from a woman between 18 and 29 years old who had been exposed to COVID-19. CDR3 protein: CASSPLGDSGRASYEQYF. The CDR3 DNA follows: TGTGCCAGCAGCCCCCTAGGAGATAGCGGGAGGGCGTCCTACGAGCAGTACTTC.